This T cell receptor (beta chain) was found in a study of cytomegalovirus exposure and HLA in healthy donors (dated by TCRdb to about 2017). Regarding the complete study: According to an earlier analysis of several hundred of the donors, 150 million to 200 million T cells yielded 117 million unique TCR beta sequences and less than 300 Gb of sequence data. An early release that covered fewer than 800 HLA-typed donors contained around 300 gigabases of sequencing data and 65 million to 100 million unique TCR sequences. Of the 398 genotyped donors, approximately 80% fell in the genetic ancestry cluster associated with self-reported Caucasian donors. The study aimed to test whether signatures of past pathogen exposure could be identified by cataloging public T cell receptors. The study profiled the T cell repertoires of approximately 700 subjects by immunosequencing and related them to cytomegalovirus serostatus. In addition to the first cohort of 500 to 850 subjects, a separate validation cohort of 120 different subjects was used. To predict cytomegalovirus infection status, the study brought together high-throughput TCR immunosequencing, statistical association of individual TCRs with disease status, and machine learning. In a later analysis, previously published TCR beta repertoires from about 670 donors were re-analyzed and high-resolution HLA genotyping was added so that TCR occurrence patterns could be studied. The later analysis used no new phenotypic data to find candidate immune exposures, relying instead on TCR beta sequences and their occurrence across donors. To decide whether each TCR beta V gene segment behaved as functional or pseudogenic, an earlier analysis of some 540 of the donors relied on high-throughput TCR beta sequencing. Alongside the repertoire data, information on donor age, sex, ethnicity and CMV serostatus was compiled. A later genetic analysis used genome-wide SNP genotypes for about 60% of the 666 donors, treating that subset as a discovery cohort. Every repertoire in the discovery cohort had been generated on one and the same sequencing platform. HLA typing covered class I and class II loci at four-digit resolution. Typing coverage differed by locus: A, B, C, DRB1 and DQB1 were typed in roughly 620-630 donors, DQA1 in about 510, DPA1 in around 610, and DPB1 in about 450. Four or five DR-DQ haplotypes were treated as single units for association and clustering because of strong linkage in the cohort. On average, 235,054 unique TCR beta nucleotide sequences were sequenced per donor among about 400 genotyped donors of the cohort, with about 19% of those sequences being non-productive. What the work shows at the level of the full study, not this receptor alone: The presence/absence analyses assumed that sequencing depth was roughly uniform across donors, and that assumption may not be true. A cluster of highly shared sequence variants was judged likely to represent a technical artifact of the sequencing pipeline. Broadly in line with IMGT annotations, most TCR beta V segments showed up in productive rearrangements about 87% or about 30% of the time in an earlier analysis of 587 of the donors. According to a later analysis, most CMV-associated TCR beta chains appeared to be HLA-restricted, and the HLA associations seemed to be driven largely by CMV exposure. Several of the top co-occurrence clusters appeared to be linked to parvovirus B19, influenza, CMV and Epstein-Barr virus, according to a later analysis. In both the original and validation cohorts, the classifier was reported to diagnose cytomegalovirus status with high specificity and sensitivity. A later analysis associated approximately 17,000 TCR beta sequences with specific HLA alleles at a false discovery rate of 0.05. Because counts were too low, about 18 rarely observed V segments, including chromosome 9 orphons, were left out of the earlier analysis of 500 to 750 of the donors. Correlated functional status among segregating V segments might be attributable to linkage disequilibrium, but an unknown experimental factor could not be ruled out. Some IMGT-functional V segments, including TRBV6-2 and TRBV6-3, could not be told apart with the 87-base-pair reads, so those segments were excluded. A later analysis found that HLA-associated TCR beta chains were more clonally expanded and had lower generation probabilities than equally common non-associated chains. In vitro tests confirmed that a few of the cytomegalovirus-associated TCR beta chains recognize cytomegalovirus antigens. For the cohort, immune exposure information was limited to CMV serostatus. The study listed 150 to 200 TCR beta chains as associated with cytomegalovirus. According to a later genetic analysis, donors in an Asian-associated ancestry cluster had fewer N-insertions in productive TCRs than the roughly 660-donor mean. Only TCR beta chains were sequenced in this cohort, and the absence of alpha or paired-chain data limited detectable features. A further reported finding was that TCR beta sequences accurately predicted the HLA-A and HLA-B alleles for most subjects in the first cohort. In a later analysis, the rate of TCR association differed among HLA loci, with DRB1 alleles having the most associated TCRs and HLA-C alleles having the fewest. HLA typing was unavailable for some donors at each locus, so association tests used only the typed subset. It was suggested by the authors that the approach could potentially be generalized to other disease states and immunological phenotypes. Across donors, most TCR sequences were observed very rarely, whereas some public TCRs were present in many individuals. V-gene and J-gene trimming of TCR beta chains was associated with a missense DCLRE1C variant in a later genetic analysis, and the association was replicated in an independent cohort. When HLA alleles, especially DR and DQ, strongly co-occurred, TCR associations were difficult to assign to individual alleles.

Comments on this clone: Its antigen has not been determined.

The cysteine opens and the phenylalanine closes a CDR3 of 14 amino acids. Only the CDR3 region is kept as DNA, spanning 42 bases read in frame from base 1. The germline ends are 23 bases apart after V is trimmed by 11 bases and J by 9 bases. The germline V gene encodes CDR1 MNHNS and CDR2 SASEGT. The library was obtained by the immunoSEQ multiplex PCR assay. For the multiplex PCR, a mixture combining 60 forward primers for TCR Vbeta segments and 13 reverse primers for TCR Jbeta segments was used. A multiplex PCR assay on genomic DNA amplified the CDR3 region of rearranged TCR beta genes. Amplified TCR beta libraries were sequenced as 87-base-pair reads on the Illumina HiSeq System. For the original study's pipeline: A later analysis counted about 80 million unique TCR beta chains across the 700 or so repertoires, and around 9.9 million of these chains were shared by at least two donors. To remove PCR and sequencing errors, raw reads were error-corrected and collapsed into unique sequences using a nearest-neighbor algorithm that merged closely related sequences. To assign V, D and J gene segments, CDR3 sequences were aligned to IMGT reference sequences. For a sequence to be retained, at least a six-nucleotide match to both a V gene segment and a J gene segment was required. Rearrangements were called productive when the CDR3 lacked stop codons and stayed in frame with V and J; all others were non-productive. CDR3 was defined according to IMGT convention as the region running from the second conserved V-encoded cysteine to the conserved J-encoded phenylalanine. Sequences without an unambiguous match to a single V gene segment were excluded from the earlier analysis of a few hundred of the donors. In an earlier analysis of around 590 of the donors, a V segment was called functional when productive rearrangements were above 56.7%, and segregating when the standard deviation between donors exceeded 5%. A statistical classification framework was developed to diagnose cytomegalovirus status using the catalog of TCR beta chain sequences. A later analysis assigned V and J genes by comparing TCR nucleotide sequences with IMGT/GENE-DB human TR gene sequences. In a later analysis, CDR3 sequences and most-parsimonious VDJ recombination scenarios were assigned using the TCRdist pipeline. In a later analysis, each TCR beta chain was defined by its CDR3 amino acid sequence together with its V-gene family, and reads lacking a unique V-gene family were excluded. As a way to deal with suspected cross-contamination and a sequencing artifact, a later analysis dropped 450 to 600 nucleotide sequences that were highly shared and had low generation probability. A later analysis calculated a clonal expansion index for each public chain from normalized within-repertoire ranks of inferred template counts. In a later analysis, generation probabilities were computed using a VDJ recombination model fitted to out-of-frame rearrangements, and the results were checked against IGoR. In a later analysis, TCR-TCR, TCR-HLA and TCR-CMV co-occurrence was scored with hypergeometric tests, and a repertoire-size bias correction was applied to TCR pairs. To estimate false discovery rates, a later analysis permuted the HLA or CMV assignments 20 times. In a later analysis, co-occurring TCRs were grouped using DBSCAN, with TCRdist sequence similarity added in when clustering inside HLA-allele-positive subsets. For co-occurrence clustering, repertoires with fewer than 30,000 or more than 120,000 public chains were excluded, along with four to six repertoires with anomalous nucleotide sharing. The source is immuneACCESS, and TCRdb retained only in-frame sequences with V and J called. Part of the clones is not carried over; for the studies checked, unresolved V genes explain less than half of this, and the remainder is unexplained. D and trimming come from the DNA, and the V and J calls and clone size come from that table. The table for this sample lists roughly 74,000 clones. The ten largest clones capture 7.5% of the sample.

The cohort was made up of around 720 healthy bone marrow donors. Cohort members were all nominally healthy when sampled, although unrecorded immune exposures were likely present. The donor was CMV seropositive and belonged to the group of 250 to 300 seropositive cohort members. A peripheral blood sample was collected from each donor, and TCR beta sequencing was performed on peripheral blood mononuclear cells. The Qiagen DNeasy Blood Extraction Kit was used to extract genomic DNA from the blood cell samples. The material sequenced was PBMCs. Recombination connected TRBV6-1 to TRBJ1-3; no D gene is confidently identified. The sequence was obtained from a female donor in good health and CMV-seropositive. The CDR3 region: CAVSLQAGYGTIYF. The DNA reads TGTGCCGTTTCCTTGCAGGCTGGGTATGGCACCATATATTTT.